This T cell receptor beta chain was retrieved from a study of T cell responses to AZD1222 COVID-19 vaccine. Turning to the study itself: Pooling of second doses given at about 4 or about 12 weeks was done.

This table comes from immunoSEQ multiplex PCR, and its TCRdb copy is limited to in-frame clones, with some not included. This repertoire shows 68,000 or so clones, around four fifths found once; its top ten account for 12%. This clone was observed once. Germline loops: CDR1 SGHKS, CDR2 YYEKEE (reference sequence). V was shortened by 4 bases and J by 0 bases, with 23 bases between the two germline ends. This CDR3 has 18 residues. The TCR was taken from an adult in good health. The J gene is TRBJ2-7, the V gene TRBV5-5, with D possibly matching TRBD2 (6 bases). Sequenced here: peripheral blood, sampled on day 0 of AZD1222 vaccination. DNA for the CDR3: TGTGCCAGCAGCGAATACCTCATATCCGGGACTGGCTCCTACGAGCAGTACTTC. This encodes CASSEYLISGTGSYEQYF.